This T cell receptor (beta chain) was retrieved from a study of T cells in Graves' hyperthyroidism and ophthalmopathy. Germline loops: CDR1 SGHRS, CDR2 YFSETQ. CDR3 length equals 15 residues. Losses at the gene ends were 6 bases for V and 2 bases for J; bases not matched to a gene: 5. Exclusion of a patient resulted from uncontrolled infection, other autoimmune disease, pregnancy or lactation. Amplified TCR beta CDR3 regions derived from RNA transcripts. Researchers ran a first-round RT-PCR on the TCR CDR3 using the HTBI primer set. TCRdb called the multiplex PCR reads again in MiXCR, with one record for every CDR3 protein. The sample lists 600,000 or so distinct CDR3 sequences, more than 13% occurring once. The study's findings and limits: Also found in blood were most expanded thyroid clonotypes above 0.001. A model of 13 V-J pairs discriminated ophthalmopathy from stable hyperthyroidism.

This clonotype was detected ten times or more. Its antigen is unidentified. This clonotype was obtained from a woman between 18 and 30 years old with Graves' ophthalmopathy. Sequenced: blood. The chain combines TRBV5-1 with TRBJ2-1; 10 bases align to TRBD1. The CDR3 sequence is CASTAGTGAYNEQFF. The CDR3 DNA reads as TGCGCCAGCACCGCCGGGACAGGGGCCTACAATGAGCAGTTCTTC.